These 26 T cell receptor beta chains were all obtained from the same sample, sequenced in a study of spatial heterogeneity in lung cancer. TCRdb reprocessed the 5' RACE reads via MiXCR and lists one record per CDR3 protein. Here the sample spans 40,000 or so distinct CDR3 sequences, approximately 5.2% being singletons. The sample's time point: sample taken at primary tumor resection. Unsorted samples of tumor, nontumor lung or frozen PBMC had their whole RNA sequenced. Sequences were derived from PBMCs, sampled at surgery. These receptors all come from a female donor with early-stage non-small cell lung cancer.

The CDR3 sequence: CASSLAGYGSPLHF. CDR3 nucleotide sequence: TGCGCCAGCAGCTTGGCAGGGTACGGTTCACCCCTCCACTTT. The genes are TRBV5-1 and TRBJ1-6; a possible D gene is TRBD1 (5 bases). V gave up 0 bases and J gave up 9 bases, with 10 bases separating them. Germline V lookup: CDR1 SGHRS, CDR2 YFSETQ. CDR3 length: 14 residues.

This clonotype was counted many times. The chain carries TRBV20-1 and TRBJ1-2, with D uncertain. CDR3 length equals 15 residues. V lost 2 bases and J lost 8, with 21 bases in between. Germline lookup yields CDR1 DFQATT and CDR2 SNEGSKA (reference sequence). CDR3 residues: CSARPGGEGPGGYTF. CDR3 nucleotides: TGCAGTGCTAGACCCGGTGGTGAAGGGCCGGGAGGCTACACCTTC.

This clonotype was counted between two and nine times. The rearrangement uses TRBV6-1 and TRBJ1-2, with D possibly matching TRBD1 (5 bases). CDR1 and CDR2 from the germline V gene are MNHNS and SASEGT. CDR3 size: 15 residues. Trimming stripped 2 bases from V and 4 bases from J, with 14 bases between. The CDR3 bases are TGTGCCAGCAGTGAACGGCAGGGCTTTACCTATGGCTACACCTTC. It is translated as CASSERQGFTYGYTF.

This chain uses TRBV6-5 with TRBJ1-2, with 9 bases aligning to TRBD1. The germline V gene encodes CDR1 MNHEY and CDR2 SVGAGI. The V segment lost 3 bases and the J segment 6 bases; nucleotides outside the gene matches: 5. The length of the CDR3 is 14 residues. The CDR3 DNA follows: TGTGCCAGCAGTTATACAGGGGGCGACGATGGCTACACCTTC. It is translated as CASSYTGGDDGYTF.

There are many counts of this clonotype. V usage is TRBV20-1 and J usage is TRBJ1-2; perhaps TRBD1 as D (5 bases). Germline loops: CDR1 DFQATT, CDR2 SNEGSKA (reference sequence). V was clipped by 0 bases and J by 4 bases, with 15 bases between them. This CDR3 has 15 amino acids. This CDR3 is CSARDLREGSYGYTF. Written as DNA, the CDR3 is TGCAGTGCTAGAGACCTCAGGGAGGGAAGCTATGGCTACACCTTC.

The sample holds many counts of this clonotype. The V and J genes are TRBV5-1 and TRBJ2-5, with D maybe TRBD1 (5 bases). V was trimmed by 1 base and J by 4 bases, leaving 5 bases between them. Per the germline V gene, CDR1 is SGHRS and CDR2 is YFSETQ. CDR3 length: 12 amino acids. The CDR3 DNA follows: TGCGCCAGCAGCTTGCAGGGAGAGACCCAGTACTTC. Translated: CASSLQGETQYF.

The chain uses TRBV7-2 and TRBJ2-3; the match to TRBD2 covers 9 bases. V trimming: 2 bases; J trimming: 2 bases; junction bases outside the gene matches: 8. Germline V gives CDR1 SGHTA, CDR2 FQGNSA. This CDR3 spans 17 amino acids. The CDR3 protein is CASSLMPASGATDTQYF. CDR3 nucleotides: TGTGCCAGCAGCTTAATGCCGGCTAGCGGGGCCACAGATACGCAGTATTTT.

In its sample, this clonotype was seen a few times. The chain is built from TRBV18 and TRBJ1-4; the D gene is possibly TRBD1 (5 bases). The germline gives CDR1 KGHSH, CDR2 LQKENI. Trimming removed 6 bases from V and 0 bases from J, with 8 bases in between. CDR3 size: 14 residues. The CDR3 region is CASSDRATNEKLFF. The DNA of the CDR3 is TGTGCCAGCTCTGACAGAGCAACTAATGAAAAACTGTTTTTT.

This clonotype was seen repeatedly, ten times or more. The V gene is TRBV7-6, the J gene TRBJ1-6; a weak D match, TRBD1 (6 bases). Trimming stripped 0 bases from V and 10 bases from J, with 13 bases between. The CDR3 length is 15 residues. CDR1 SGHVS and CDR2 FNYEAQ come from the germline V gene. CDR3 sequence reads: CASSLAPGVQSPLHF. The CDR3 region has the DNA TGTGCCAGCAGCTTAGCCCCAGGGGTCCAGTCACCCCTCCACTTT. The full variable domain, rest sourced from reference TRBV7-6 and TRBJ1-6, is GAGVSQSPRYKVTKRGQDVALRCDPISGHVSLYWYRQALGQGPEFLTYFNYEAQQDKSGLPNDRFSAERPEGSISTLTIQRTEQRDSAMYRCASSLAPGVQSPLHFGNGTRLTVT.

Ten or more counts support this clonotype. This chain links TRBV5-6 with TRBJ2-7; the D is unclear. There are 13 residues in the CDR3. Germline V gene data show CDR1 as SGHDT and CDR2 as YYEEEE. V shed 0 bases and J shed 3 bases, with 7 bases lying between them. This CDR3 is CASSLGARYEQYF. The CDR3 nucleotides read TGTGCCAGCAGCTTGGGGGCGCGCTACGAGCAGTACTTC.

This clonotype was seen a few times. CDR3 bases: TGTGCCAGCAGTCAGGACAGACAAACCTACGAGCAGTACTTC. Amino acids: CASSQDRQTYEQYF. The chain combines TRBV12-3 or TRBV12-4 with TRBJ2-7; tentative D call: TRBD1 (6 bases). Trimming left V 5 bases short and J 2 bases short, with 13 bases between. The CDR3 totals 14 residues.

This clonotype was detected a few times. V is TRBV3-1 and J is TRBJ1-2, with 8 bases aligning to TRBD1. The V and J ends lost 0 bases and 8 bases, in that order; junction bases with no gene match: 11. The CDR3 has 16 residues. Germline CDR1 and CDR2: LGHDT and YNNKEL (reference sequence). The CDR3 here is CASSQDPQGVIGGYTF. CDR3 DNA: TGTGCCAGCAGCCAAGATCCACAGGGGGTGATAGGGGGCTACACCTTC.

The chain carries TRBV11-2 and TRBJ1-1; D not certain. There are 17 residues in the CDR3. Germline loops: CDR1 SGHAT, CDR2 FQNNGV. Trimming took off 1 base at V and 10 bases at J, with 25 bases between the two ends. CDR3: CASSLVGRGMQAFRAFF. The CDR3 bases are TGTGCCAGCAGCTTAGTTGGGCGCGGCATGCAGGCTTTTAGAGCTTTCTTT.

This clonotype was seen only a few times. The rearrangement joins TRBV11-2 to TRBJ2-1, with D uncertain. V was pared by 3 bases and J by 4 bases, with 19 bases between. This CDR3 has 17 amino acids. Germline V gene lookup returns CDR1 SGHAT and CDR2 FQNNGV. CDR3 protein: CASSFPSLRLGYNEQFF. The CDR3 DNA sequence: TGTGCCAGCAGCTTCCCATCTTTAAGGTTGGGTTACAATGAGCAGTTCTTC. Using reference TRBV11-2 and TRBJ2-1 for the parts outside the CDR3, the full variable domain is EAGVAQSPRYKIIEKRQSVAFWCNPISGHATLYWYQQILGQGPKLLIQFQNNGVVDDSQLPKDRFSAERLKGVDSTLKIQPAKLEDSAVYLCASSFPSLRLGYNEQFFGPGTRLTVL.

Only a few counts were recorded for this clonotype. This rearrangement joins TRBV27 to TRBJ2-5; D may be TRBD2 (5 bases). V was cut by 5 bases and J by 2 bases, with 15 bases left in between. This CDR3 is built from 15 residues. Germline-derived CDR1 and CDR2 are MNHEY and SMNVEV (reference sequence). For the CDR3, the DNA is TGTGCCAGCAGTCCCCACGCCGGAGGACAAGAGACCCAGTACTTC. It translates to CASSPHAGGQETQYF.

This clonotype showed up many times. The genes are TRBV29-1 and TRBJ1-2; D is uncertain. Germline V gene data show CDR1 as SQVTM and CDR2 as ANQGSEA. Deletions cut 1 base from V and 6 bases from J, with 3 bases between. The length of the CDR3 is 10 residues. The CDR3 loop reads CSVEADGYTF. The CDR3, as DNA: TGCAGCGTTGAAGCGGATGGCTACACCTTC.

This chain uses TRBV7-2 with TRBJ1-3; D may be TRBD1 (6 bases). V was cut by 5 bases and J by 0 bases, with 20 bases left in between. Germline V gives CDR1 SGHTA, CDR2 FQGNSA. The CDR3 is made up of 18 amino acids. CDR3 nucleotide sequence: TGTGCCAGCAGCCCATACAGGGTCGGGGGATTCTCTGGAAACACCATATATTTT. Amino acids: CASSPYRVGGFSGNTIYF.

J is TRBJ1-3 and V is TRBV20-1; D is uncertain. Trimming left V 3 bases short and J 0 bases short, with 9 bases between. Germline V gene lookup returns CDR1 DFQATT and CDR2 SNEGSKA (reference sequence). The length of the CDR3 is 14 residues. In DNA form, the CDR3 reads TGCAGTGCTAGCGCGGAGTACTCTGGAAACACCATATATTTT. Translating gives CSASAEYSGNTIYF.

This clonotype was found many times. The chain uses TRBV6-5 and TRBJ2-3; 7 nucleotides line up with TRBD1. V dropped 4 bases and J dropped 3; count of bases not matched to a gene: 7. The CDR3 covers 15 residues. CDR1 and CDR2 from the germline V gene are MNHEY and SVGAGI. The CDR3 loop reads CASSSGTAHTDTQYF. The CDR3 DNA follows: TGTGCCAGCAGTTCCGGGACAGCACATACAGATACGCAGTATTTT.

This clonotype was detected ten times or more. The chain employs TRBV3-1 and TRBJ2-3, with 9 positions matching TRBD2. V shed 3 bases, J shed 3 bases, and the junction held 10 bases outside the gene matches. This CDR3 is 17 amino acids long. Germline V gene sequence: CDR1 LGHDT, CDR2 YNNKEL (reference sequence). CDR3 bases: TGTGCCAGCAGCCAGCAACCGGGACTAGCTGTTACAGATACGCAGTATTTT. Protein: CASSQQPGLAVTDTQYF.

In its sample, this clonotype was seen many times. J is TRBJ1-6 and V is TRBV4-2, with 7 bases fitting TRBD1. The ends lost 6 bases at V and 7 bases at J; junction bases unmatched: 6. CDR1 is LGHNA, CDR2 YNFKEQ, per germline. This CDR3 contains 14 residues. The DNA for the CDR3 is TGTGCCAGCAGTCTCCCGGGACAGAATTCACCCCTCCACTTT. Its translation is CASSLPGQNSPLHF.

This clonotype showed up just a few times. The chain uses TRBV3-1 and TRBJ2-3, with no clear D. CDR1 LGHDT and CDR2 YNNKEL come from the germline V gene (reference sequence). V was pared by 0 bases and J by 4 bases, with 2 bases between. The CDR3 totals 12 residues. The CDR3 sequence: CASSQDPDTQYF. The CDR3 bases are TGTGCCAGCAGCCAAGACCCAGATACGCAGTATTTT.

The gene calls are TRBV6-5 and TRBJ2-1; 7 nucleotides agree with TRBD2. J lost 5 bases, V lost 3 bases, and 4 bases had no gene match. Germline CDR1 reads MNHEY; CDR2 reads SVGAGI. The CDR3 sequence is 14 residues long. DNA for the CDR3: TGTGCCAGCAGTTATCGGGGGGTTAACAATGAGCAGTTCTTC. Its protein is CASSYRGVNNEQFF.

The sample holds a few counts of this clonotype. The chain uses TRBV28 and TRBJ1-4; 8 positions agree with TRBD1. This CDR3 spans 14 amino acids. The V gene end was trimmed by 3 bases and the J gene end by 7 bases; junction bases not matched to a gene: 4. Germline lookup yields CDR1 MDHEN and CDR2 SYDVKM. CDR3: CASSLAGGGEKLFF. CDR3 nucleotides: TGTGCCAGCAGTTTGGCAGGGGGCGGTGAAAAACTGTTTTTT.

This clonotype was seen many times. This sequence joins TRBV7-6 and TRBJ2-7; D might be TRBD1 (5 bases). Trimming removed 4 bases from V and 6 bases from J, with 16 bases in between. The CDR3 has 14 amino acids. The germline gives CDR1 SGHVS, CDR2 FNYEAQ. CDR3 sequence reads: CASSSAEGEREQYF. The DNA for the CDR3 is TGTGCCAGCAGCTCGGCCGAAGGGGAACGCGAGCAGTACTTC.

The table lists this clonotype with many counts. The chain combines TRBV29-1 with TRBJ2-3; TRBD1 agrees at 8 bases. The CDR3 loop spans 13 amino acids. The V gene's germline CDR1 is SQVTM and CDR2 ANQGSEA. Trimming at V came to 7 bases and at J to 1 base, leaving 4 bases not matched to a gene. The CDR3 DNA is TGCAGCGCCCAGGGGGCGGGCACAGATACGCAGTATTTT. Translated: CSAQGAGTDTQYF.